This T cell receptor (beta chain) is drawn from a study of identical twins. This clonotype was detected only a few times. The trim removed 3 bases at V and 2 bases at J, leaving 10 bases unmatched. Germline values: CDR1 SNHLY, CDR2 FYNNEI. The CDR3 runs 18 residues. TCRdb called the 5' RACE reads again in MiXCR, with one record for every CDR3 protein. The profile shows over 250,000 distinct CDR3 sequences, 7.5% to 9.5% of them singletons. These same records also appear under a second study, on yellow fever vaccine responses in identical twins.

V and J are TRBV2 and TRBJ2-5; TRBD2 matches 12 bases. The clonotype comes from a woman younger than 30 in good health. Material for sequencing was CD8+ T cells sorted from blood. CDR3 sequence: CASSDRLAGVPRQETQYF. CDR3 in DNA: TGTGCCAGCAGTGACAGACTAGCGGGGGTACCACGTCAAGAGACCCAGTACTTC.